A single sample is the source of the 11 T cell receptor beta chains below, sequenced in a study of OX40 agonist ivuxolimab in advanced cancers. The protocol was immunoSEQ multiplex PCR, while the TCRdb copy is restricted to in-frame clones and leaves out a portion. This sample has some 110,000 clones, with less than 95% found just once. Material: CD4+ or CD8+ T cells sorted from blood, obtained in a trial of the OX40 agonist ivuxolimab. The receptors derive from an adult with an advanced solid tumor such as melanoma, head and neck, liver or kidney cancer.

This sequence joins TRBV6-5 and TRBJ1-2, with TRBD1 matching over 9 bases. The V and J ends lost 7 bases and 4 bases, in that order; junction bases with no gene match: 10. This CDR3 comprises 15 residues. Per germline, CDR1 MNHEY and CDR2 SVGAGI. The CDR3 nucleotides read TGTGCCAGCACCTCGGGACAGGGCGCCTTCTATGGCTACACCTTC. It specifies CASTSGQGAFYGYTF.

CDR3 sequence reads: CAWSASRPIGKLFF. CDR3 in DNA: TGTGCCTGGAGTGCATCACGACCTATTGGAAAACTGTTTTTT. The chain combines TRBV30 with TRBJ1-4; D unresolved. From germline, CDR1 is GTSNPN and CDR2 SVGIG (reference sequence). The CDR3 totals 14 residues. V was shortened by 1 base and J by 10 bases, with 16 bases between the two germline ends.

The chain has TRBV10-3 and TRBJ2-7, with 12 nucleotides matching TRBD2. The V and J ends lost 2 bases and 1 base, in that order; junction bases with no gene match: 6. The germline gives CDR1 ENHRY, CDR2 SYGVKD. The CDR3 runs to 17 residues. The CDR3 is CAISETLGLAGSYEQYF. In DNA, the CDR3 is TGTGCCATCAGTGAGACTCTCGGACTAGCGGGGTCCTACGAGCAGTACTTC.

This clone was seen a handful of times. This rearrangement joins TRBV18 to TRBJ1-5; 9 positions match TRBD1. V lost 3 bases, J lost 6 bases, and 6 bases stayed unmatched. The CDR3 is 15 amino acids. CDR1 KGHSH and CDR2 LQKENI come from the germline V gene. The CDR3: CASSPIGTGSQPQHF. In DNA, the CDR3 is TGTGCCAGCTCACCTATTGGGACAGGGAGTCAGCCCCAGCATTTT.

The V gene is TRBV7-6, the J gene TRBJ1-2, with 7 bases that match TRBD1. J lost 5 bases, V lost 1 base, and 4 bases had no gene match. Germline values: CDR1 SGHVS, CDR2 FNYEAQ. The CDR3 sequence is 14 residues long. DNA for the CDR3: TGTGCCAGCAGCTTAGGGGGACAGTCGTATGGCTACACCTTC. Amino acids: CASSLGGQSYGYTF.

This rearrangement joins TRBV6-5 to TRBJ1-1; D not certain. Germline CDR1 reads MNHEY; CDR2 reads SVGAGI. Between the trimmed V and J ends, which lost 1 base and 5 bases, there was a span of 8 bases. The length of the CDR3 is 13 residues. Here the CDR3 reads CASSYWGGTEAFF. CDR3 bases: TGTGCCAGCAGTTACTGGGGAGGGACTGAAGCTTTCTTT.

The rearrangement links TRBV5-6 to TRBJ1-2, with TRBD1 matching over 8 bases. CDR3 length: 14 amino acids. V shed 5 bases, J shed 4 bases, and the junction held 7 bases outside the gene matches. CDR1 and CDR2 from the germline V gene are SGHDT and YYEEEE. The CDR3 reads CASSWDRNVYGYTF. In DNA form, the CDR3 reads TGTGCCAGCAGTTGGGACAGGAACGTCTATGGCTACACCTTC.

The CDR3 nucleotides read TGTGCCAGCAGCTTAGACGGGGCGGGTTCCTACGAGCAGTACTTC. Translation: CASSLDGAGSYEQYF. The V and J genes are TRBV11-2 and TRBJ2-7; D assignment may be TRBD1 or TRBD2 (5 bases each). Germline CDR1 is SGHAT and CDR2 is FQNNGV. V lost 0 bases and J 1 base, leaving 10 bases between the germline ends. The CDR3 is made up of 15 amino acids.

This chain connects TRBV9 to TRBJ1-2; 9 nucleotides agree with TRBD1. Germline values: CDR1 SGDLS, CDR2 YYNGEE. V trimming: 4 bases; J trimming: 7 bases; junction bases outside the gene matches: 17. The CDR3 is made up of 17 amino acids. CDR3 in amino acids: CASSSSGARDREVGYTF. CDR3 DNA: TGTGCCAGCAGCTCAAGTGGAGCCCGGGACAGGGAAGTTGGCTACACCTTC.

The chain is built from TRBV2 and TRBJ1-5; unclear D gene. This CDR3 has 14 residues. Germline V CDR1 and CDR2: SNHLY, FYNNEI. Trimming cost V 8 bases and J 2 bases, with 13 bases left between them. The CDR3 coding sequence is TGTGCCAGCGTAGACGCAAGCCGCAATCAGCCCCAGCATTTT. Its protein product is CASVDASRNQPQHF.

The rearrangement uses TRBV28 and TRBJ1-5; TRBD1 might be the D (5 bases). Trimming removed 7 bases from V and 1 base from J, with 11 bases in between. Germline lookup yields CDR1 MDHEN and CDR2 SYDVKM. This CDR3 has 14 amino acids. CDR3 sequence: CASILGGSNQPQHF. The CDR3 nucleotides read TGTGCCAGCATCCTGGGGGGGAGCAATCAGCCCCAGCATTTT. The full variable domain, completed using reference TRBV28 and TRBJ1-5, is DVKVTQSSRYLVKRTGEKVFLECVQDMDHENMFWYRQDPGLGLRLIYFSYDVKMKEKGDIPEGYSVSREKKERFSLILESASTNQTSMYLCASILGGSNQPQHFGDGTRLSIL.